This T cell receptor beta chain is drawn from a study of cytomegalovirus exposure and HLA in healthy donors. Study-wide context: Drawn from HLA-typed donors, approximately 86 million unique TCRs were held in an early data release.

Regarding the study as a whole: Analysis was carried out at a later point, and it linked a missense DCLRE1C variant to TCR beta V- and J-gene trimming. In a later analysis, at a false discovery rate of 0.05, under 20,000 TCR beta sequences were associated with HLA alleles. Reports credit the classifier with highly specific, highly sensitive diagnosis of cytomegalovirus status.

The CDR3 runs to 14 residues. Germline values: CDR1 LNHDA, CDR2 SQIVND (reference sequence). The germline V and J ends were trimmed by 6 bases and 7 bases, with 18 bases remaining between them. With 60 Vbeta and 13 Jbeta primers, the PCR was carried out. Clones were read by immunoSEQ multiplex PCR, and TCRdb kept only the in-frame ones, dropping some. This table has about 190,000 clones, 80% appearing once. Note on this clone: Its antigen is still unknown.

This clonotype was sampled from a boy aged 5-17 years in good health and CMV-seronegative. Source material: PBMCs. The chain couples TRBV19 to TRBJ1-1, with D possibly matching TRBD1 (6 bases). For the CDR3, the DNA is TGTGCCAGTAGGAACCCAGGGGTAGGGGATGAAGCTTTCTTT. Translated, it gives CASRNPGVGDEAFF.